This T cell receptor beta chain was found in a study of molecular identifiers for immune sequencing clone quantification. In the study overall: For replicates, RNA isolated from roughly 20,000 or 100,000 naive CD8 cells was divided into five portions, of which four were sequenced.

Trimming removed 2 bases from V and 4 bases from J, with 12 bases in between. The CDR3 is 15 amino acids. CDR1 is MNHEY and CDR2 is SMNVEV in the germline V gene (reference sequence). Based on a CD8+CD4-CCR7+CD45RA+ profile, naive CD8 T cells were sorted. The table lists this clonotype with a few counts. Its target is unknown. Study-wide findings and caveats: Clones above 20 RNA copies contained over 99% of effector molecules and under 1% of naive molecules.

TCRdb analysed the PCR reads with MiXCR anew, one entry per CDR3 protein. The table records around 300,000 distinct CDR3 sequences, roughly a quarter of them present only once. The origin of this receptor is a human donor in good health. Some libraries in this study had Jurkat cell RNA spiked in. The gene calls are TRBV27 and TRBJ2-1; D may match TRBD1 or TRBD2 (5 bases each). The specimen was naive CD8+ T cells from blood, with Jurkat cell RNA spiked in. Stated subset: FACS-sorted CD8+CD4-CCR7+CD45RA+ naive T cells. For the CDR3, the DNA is TGTGCCAGCAGTTTAGCGTGGGGGAATTACAATGAGCAGTTCTTC. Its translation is CASSLAWGNYNEQFF.